The clone carrying this T cell receptor (beta chain) appeared once. Antigen: not known. The sample contains more than one DNA sequence encoding this CDR3. Original processing methods: ImmunoSEQ output lacked quality scores and full-length reads, limiting matched filtering. The repertoire was sequenced with immunoSEQ multiplex PCR; TCRdb's copy has only in-frame clones and lacks some. The DNA gave D and trimming, while V, J and clone size come from that table. The sample carries millions of clones, 90% to 95% recorded once. This specimen belongs to a study of shared clonotypes between healthy human individuals. General study points: Naive CD4 clonotypes overlapped across several donors at roughly 5.1%. Since donors were few, the genetic and exposure-history diversity represented was limited. Researchers found naive subsets generally carried larger estimated richness than memory subsets.

Trimming at V came to 5 bases and at J to 3 bases, leaving 6 bases not matched to a gene. CDR3 length: 14 residues. Germline-derived CDR1 and CDR2 are SGHDT and YYEEEE. The sequence was obtained from a young man in good health. Material: naive CD4+ T cells sorted from blood. Subset given: CD45RA+ positively selected. The chain uses TRBV5-6 and TRBJ1-2; 8 bases are shared with TRBD1. The CDR3: CASSPGQGHYGYTF. DNA for the CDR3: TGTGCCAGCAGTCCTGGACAGGGACACTATGGCTACACCTTC.